The clone carrying this T cell receptor (beta chain) has at least ten counts. Its antigen is unidentified. The sample is drawn from a study of human T cells and chemical hapten exposure. On the study more broadly: Among samples, TCR yields varied mainly because of small differences in pooled library volume. Study findings and constraints: Among TCRs, those above 1 in 1000 frequency were unaffected by DPC sensitization.

Unique molecular identifiers were affixed to discrete cDNA molecules within the library. Original methodology: Ranging from about 20,000 to 700,000, TCR counts per sample had a median value of around 91,000. A single record per CDR3 protein comes from TCRdb applying MiXCR to the 5' RACE reads. None of the V and J calls come from the authors' own analysis; TCRdb made them. The sample has 150,000 or so distinct CDR3 sequences, around 4% seen once. V lost 4 bases to trimming and J lost 7 bases; unmatched junction nucleotides: 11. The CDR3 runs to 16 residues. The germline CDR1 and CDR2 sequences are SGDLS and YYNGEE. Extraction yielded total RNA from whole blood (unfractionated).

The chain carries TRBV9 and TRBJ2-2; 9 nucleotides align to TRBD1. The receptor was isolated from a female donor in good health. CDR3 nucleotide sequence: TGTGCCAGCAGCACCGCCGGGACAGGGCAAATCGGGGAGCTGTTTTTT. Its translation is CASSTAGTGQIGELFF.